This TCR beta chain came from a study of blood T cell repertoires in COVID-19. Study in general: Samples of COVID-19 (acute and convalescent) were obtained from the United States, Italy and Spain.

The CDR3 length is 16 residues. CDR1 LGHNA and CDR2 YNFKEQ come from the germline V gene. V was trimmed by 7 bases and J by 2 bases, leaving 18 bases between them. Clinical history as reported by participants underpinned cohort assignment. Cohort 3 recovery required two negative PCRs, clearance, or symptom resolution. TCRdb's table, derived via immunoSEQ multiplex PCR, lists solely in-frame clones and lacks some. The table includes over 350,000 clones, more than 75% detected once. This clone has a single count. This TCR derives from a young woman who had recovered from COVID-19. The chain employs TRBV4-2 and TRBJ1-3; a weak D match, TRBD1 (6 bases). The material sequenced was PBMCs or T cells enriched from blood (not recorded which). The CDR3 sequence is CASTTSGGATGNTIYF. CDR3 DNA: TGTGCCAGCACCACAAGTGGGGGCGCTACTGGAAACACCATATATTTT.